This TCR beta chain derives from a study of T-cell memory formation after mild COVID-19. Overall study findings and caveats: CD4+ clones that contracted lay mainly in CM and EM; CD8+ ones lay in EMRA. Day 15 to 85 contracting clones showed balanced CD4/CD8; day 15 to 37 expanders favored CD4+. Cross-reactive memory appears to have joined, as suggested by some responding clones showing up in pre-infection memory.

Amplification by 5'RACE using constant-segment primers produced TCR alpha and TCR beta cDNA libraries that carried sample barcodes and UMIs. One entry per CDR3 protein results from TCRdb running MiXCR on the 5' RACE reads. The data hold roughly 510,000 distinct CDR3 sequences, with 17% observed a single time. This clonotype was detected a few times. No antigen is known for it. The V gene's germline CDR1 is DFQATT and CDR2 SNEGSKA (reference sequence). The CDR3 covers 12 residues. Unmatched junction bases numbered 6, after V lost 7 bases and J lost 4 bases. This chain connects TRBV20-1 to TRBJ1-1; 7 bases are shared with TRBD1. The sequencing sample was made of PBMCs or a T cell subset sorted from them (not recorded which). This TCR came from an adult woman who had mild COVID-19 (a few samples of this study predate the infection). Cell type and time point are not known. The CDR3 sequence: CSVGRGSTEAFF. The DNA for the CDR3 is TGCAGTGTAGGCAGGGGGTCCACTGAAGCTTTCTTT.